Listed here are 27 T cell receptor beta chains from one sample, sequenced in a study of shared clonotypes between healthy human individuals. Profiling relied on immunoSEQ multiplex PCR, and the TCRdb table lists in-frame clones only, not all of them. The sample has hundreds of thousands of clones, around 96% seen once. Cells designated naive CD8 were CD45RO-negative and were positively selected for CCR7, with terminally differentiated effector memory CD45RA+ cells excluded. The specimen sequenced was naive CD8+ T cells sorted from blood. The receptors originated from a woman aged 30 to 39 in good health.

With regard to this clone: The sample contains more than one DNA sequence encoding this CDR3. This chain uses TRBV28 with TRBJ1-1; D gene ambiguous. V shed 5 bases and J shed 5 bases, with 6 bases lying between them. The CDR3 extends over 11 amino acids. Germline CDR1 reads MDHEN; CDR2 reads SYDVKM. The CDR3 is CASSPGTEAFF. CDR3 bases: TGTGCCAGCAGTCCCGGGACTGAAGCTTTCTTT.

This chain links TRBV29-1 with TRBJ2-3; 11 bases map to TRBD1. V lost 6 bases to trimming and J lost 3 bases; unmatched junction nucleotides: 11. Germline V gives CDR1 SQVTM, CDR2 ANQGSEA. The CDR3 spans 16 residues. CDR3 DNA: TGCAGCGTGGGACCGGGACAGGGGGTCCTAACAGATACGCAGTATTTT. This sequence encodes CSVGPGQGVLTDTQYF.

The chain links TRBV7-2 to TRBJ2-7; no definite D call. Deletions cut 4 bases from V and 3 bases from J, with 13 bases between. This CDR3 is 14 amino acids long. The V gene's germline CDR1 is SGHTA and CDR2 FQGNSA. This CDR3 reads CASSSRPTGYEQYF. The CDR3 DNA sequence: TGTGCCAGCAGCTCCCGACCAACGGGCTACGAGCAGTACTTC. The full variable domain, with the rest looked up from reference TRBV7-2 and TRBJ2-7, is GAGVSQSPSNKVTEKGKDVELRCDPISGHTALYWYRQSLGQGLEFLIYFQGNSAPDKSGLPSDRFSAERTGGSVSTLTIQRTQQEDSAVYLCASSSRPTGYEQYFGPGTRLTVT.

The gene calls are TRBV28 and TRBJ2-7, with D possibly TRBD2 on 6 matching bases. The CDR3 consists of 14 residues. V lost 5 bases to trimming and J lost 4 bases, with 15 bases between them. Per germline, CDR1 MDHEN and CDR2 SYDVKM. In nucleotides, the CDR3 is TGTGCCAGCAGTCCCCGGGGGACCCGATACGAGCAGTACTTC. Protein: CASSPRGTRYEQYF.

This chain uses TRBV7-9 with TRBJ2-7; 9 nucleotides match TRBD1. With 8 bases clipped from V and 4 bases from J, the junction kept 3 bases outside the gene matches. Germline V gene lookup returns CDR1 SEHNR and CDR2 FQNEAQ (reference sequence). The CDR3 contains 12 residues. The CDR3 region has the DNA TGTGCCAGCCGGGACAGGGATTACGAGCAGTACTTC. It yields the protein CASRDRDYEQYF.

The J gene is TRBJ1-1, the V gene TRBV5-5; D ambiguous. The V gene's germline CDR1 is SGHKS and CDR2 YYEKEE (reference sequence). The CDR3 length is 11 residues. With 4 bases removed from V and 8 bases from J, the gap between germline ends came to 9 bases. As DNA, the CDR3 is TGTGCCAGCAGCCGGACGGACGAAGCTTTCTTT. Its protein is CASSRTDEAFF.

This clone is a singleton in its sample. The chain recombines TRBV25-1 with TRBJ2-3; the D is unclear. V shed 5 bases and J shed 6 bases, with 21 bases lying between them. This CDR3 spans 16 amino acids. From germline, CDR1 is MGHDK and CDR2 SYGVNS. The CDR3 bases are TGTGCCAGCAGTTCGTATGACACCATCGTCGAGGATACGCAGTATTTT. This sequence encodes CASSSYDTIVEDTQYF.

This rearrangement joins TRBV11-2 to TRBJ2-7; no reliable D call. Trimming took off 3 bases at V and 0 bases at J, with 12 bases between the two ends. CDR3 length equals 15 residues. The germline V gene has CDR1 SGHAT and CDR2 FQNNGV. The CDR3 sequence: CASSLRGGDSYEQYF. The CDR3 DNA reads TGTGCCAGCAGCTTGCGAGGTGGGGACTCCTACGAGCAGTACTTC.

This clone was counted once. The chain recombines TRBV5-6 with TRBJ1-2; a possible D gene is TRBD1 (6 bases). CDR1 is SGHDT and CDR2 is YYEEEE in the germline V gene. CDR3 length: 14 amino acids. V was pared by 5 bases and J by 2 bases, with 13 bases between. The CDR3: CASRPGTFNYGYTF. The CDR3 DNA reads as TGTGCCAGCAGGCCCGGGACATTCAACTATGGCTACACCTTC.

V gene TRBV5-4 combines with J gene TRBJ2-7; 7 nucleotides match TRBD1. This CDR3 comprises 13 residues. The V gene's germline CDR1 is SGHNT and CDR2 YYREEE (reference sequence). V lost 6 bases and J lost 3; bases outside the gene matches: 6. This CDR3 reads CASNNRGHYEQYF. CDR3 nucleotide sequence: TGTGCCAGCAACAACAGGGGCCACTACGAGCAGTACTTC.

This chain uses TRBV5-1 with TRBJ2-5, with TRBD2 identical over 11 bases. V lost 4 bases to trimming and J lost 2 bases; unmatched junction nucleotides: 7. Per the germline V gene, CDR1 is SGHRS and CDR2 is YFSETQ. This CDR3 spans 16 amino acids. As DNA, the CDR3 is TGCGCCAGCAGCCCGAGACTAGCGGGGTTGCAAGAGACCCAGTACTTC. It codes for CASSPRLAGLQETQYF.

The genes are TRBV13 and TRBJ2-1, with TRBD2 matching 12 bases. V shed 5 bases, J shed 5 bases, and the junction held 4 bases outside the gene matches. Germline-derived CDR1 and CDR2 are PRHDT and FYEKMQ (reference sequence). This CDR3 contains 15 residues. The CDR3 region is CASSPRLAGDNEQFF. In DNA form, the CDR3 reads TGTGCCAGCAGCCCTCGACTAGCGGGAGACAATGAGCAGTTCTTC.

The chain has TRBV28 and TRBJ2-5, with D possibly being TRBD2 (6 bases). The tail of the sequence fits TRBJ2-7 better, so the J call may be wrong. In germline, CDR1 is MDHEN, CDR2 SYDVKM. CDR3 size: 13 residues. CDR3 DNA: TGTGCCAGCAGTGGGGTAGCGGCCTACGAGCAGTACTTC. Translating gives CASSGVAAYEQYF.

V usage is TRBV27 and J usage is TRBJ1-5; 8 bases are a match to TRBD1. This CDR3 region has 14 residues. After removal of 2 bases from V and 7 bases from J, the junction contained 4 bases not matched to a gene. Germline values: CDR1 MNHEY, CDR2 SMNVEV (reference sequence). The CDR3 loop is CASSLQGAEQPQHF. The CDR3 DNA reads TGTGCCAGCAGTTTACAGGGGGCGGAACAGCCCCAGCATTTT.

CDR3 nucleotides: TGTGCCAGCAGCTGGACAGGGGAAGAGAGTGAAGCTTTCTTT. Translation: CASSWTGEESEAFF. The chain recombines TRBV11-2 with TRBJ1-1, with 9 positions matching TRBD1. The CDR3 is made up of 14 amino acids. Per germline, CDR1 SGHAT and CDR2 FQNNGV. With V trimmed by 4 bases and J by 7 bases, 7 bases remained unmatched.

V and J are TRBV28 and TRBJ1-3, with D unresolved. This CDR3 region has 16 residues. Trimming shortened V by 7 bases and J by 2 bases, and 18 bases separated the two germline ends. Looked up from germline, CDR1 is MDHEN and CDR2 is SYDVKM. The CDR3 DNA reads TGTGCCAGCAACCCAATTGCGGAGGGCGCTGGAAACACCATATATTTT. It is translated as CASNPIAEGAGNTIYF.

This sequence joins TRBV5-6 and TRBJ2-7; a possible D gene is TRBD2 (6 bases). CDR3 size: 16 residues. From germline, CDR1 is SGHDT and CDR2 YYEEEE. The germline V and J ends were trimmed by 3 bases and 0 bases, with 16 bases remaining between them. CDR3 residues: CASSWAEGFSSYEQYF. Written as DNA, the CDR3 is TGTGCCAGCAGCTGGGCGGAGGGGTTTAGCTCCTACGAGCAGTACTTC.

The chain carries TRBV5-8 and TRBJ1-5; D is perhaps TRBD1 (6 bases). The CDR3 extends over 19 amino acids. CDR1 SGHTS and CDR2 YDEGEE come from the germline V gene. V was pared by 1 base and J by 0 bases, with 20 bases between. The CDR3 coding sequence is TGTGCCAGCAGCTTGTGGGACACCGGGACAACTTATAGCAATCAGCCCCAGCATTTT. Protein: CASSLWDTGTTYSNQPQHF.

V gene TRBV14 combines with J gene TRBJ2-5, with D perhaps TRBD1 (6 bases). The DNA matches TRBJ2-7 better at its end, which makes the J call doubtful. CDR3 length equals 14 residues. Per the germline V gene, CDR1 is SGHDN and CDR2 is FVKESK. The DNA for the CDR3 is TGTGCCAGCAGCCAAGCGAGAGGGGGCTACGAGCAGTACTTC. Amino acid sequence: CASSQARGGYEQYF.

The gene calls are TRBV19 and TRBJ1-1; possibly TRBD1 for D (5 bases). The CDR3 has 11 residues. CDR1 LNHDA and CDR2 SQIVND come from the germline V gene (reference sequence). With 6 bases removed from V and 10 bases from J, the gap between germline ends came to 12 bases. CDR3 coding DNA: TGTGCCAGTAGGTGGGGCAGGTCAGCTTTCTTT. It specifies CASRWGRSAFF.

The chain uses TRBV9 and TRBJ2-7; 10 bases match TRBD2. CDR1 and CDR2 from the germline V gene are SGDLS and YYNGEE. V lost 3 bases and J lost 5; bases outside the gene matches: 11. The CDR3 is made up of 16 amino acids. The CDR3 loop is CASSAPPSGSFHEQYF. CDR3 bases: TGTGCCAGCAGCGCCCCCCCTAGCGGGAGCTTCCACGAGCAGTACTTC.

This clone occurred once. The chain carries TRBV11-2 and TRBJ2-3, with a possible D match to TRBD2 (5 bases). The V gene's germline CDR1 is SGHAT and CDR2 FQNNGV. Trimming removed 7 bases from V and 4 bases from J, with 15 bases in between. The length of the CDR3 is 14 residues. The CDR3 protein is CASKNGKGADTQYF. Here the CDR3 DNA reads TGTGCCAGCAAAAACGGGAAAGGAGCAGATACGCAGTATTTT.

On this clone itself: This sample includes further DNA sequences coding for the same CDR3. The chain recombines TRBV30 with TRBJ2-2; perhaps D is TRBD1 or TRBD2 (5 bases each). The CDR3 spans 12 residues. The V end was cut by 0 bases, the J end by 7 bases, with 6 bases between. Per germline, CDR1 GTSNPN and CDR2 SVGIG (reference sequence). The CDR3 sequence: CAWSVGVGELFF. As DNA, the CDR3 is TGTGCCTGGAGTGTGGGGGTCGGGGAGCTGTTTTTT.

The chain joins TRBV30 to TRBJ1-5; D not certain. Germline CDR1 GTSNPN, CDR2 SVGIG (reference sequence). Deletions cut 2 bases from V and 0 bases from J, with 11 bases between. The CDR3 contains 15 residues. The CDR3 protein is CAWSPDSYSNQPQHF. The CDR3 nucleotides read TGTGCCTGGAGTCCCGACTCTTATAGCAATCAGCCCCAGCATTTT.

The chain recombines TRBV25-1 with TRBJ2-7, with D uncertain. Germline CDR1 reads MGHDK; CDR2 reads SYGVNS. The CDR3 is 13 residues long. Trimming left V 2 bases short and J 6 bases short, with 11 bases between. The CDR3 loop reads CASSEIGGSEQYF. The CDR3 nucleotides are TGTGCCAGCAGTGAAATAGGTGGCTCCGAGCAGTACTTC.

This chain connects TRBV7-8 to TRBJ1-5; D not certain. V dropped 5 bases and J dropped 1 base, with 12 bases sitting between them. This CDR3 is 15 amino acids long. Germline V CDR1 and CDR2: SGHVS, FQNEAQ. The CDR3 sequence is CASSLTPRSNQPQHF. The CDR3 DNA follows: TGTGCCAGCAGCCTCACCCCAAGAAGCAATCAGCCCCAGCATTTT.

V is TRBV15 and J is TRBJ2-1, with TRBD2 matching over 7 bases. The CDR3 runs to 14 residues. V lost 2 bases to trimming and J lost 7 bases; unmatched junction nucleotides: 5. Germline lookup yields CDR1 LNHNV and CDR2 YYDKDF (reference sequence). The CDR3 protein is CATSRQRDSNEQFF. In DNA form, the CDR3 reads TGTGCCACCAGCAGACAGCGGGATTCTAATGAGCAGTTCTTC.